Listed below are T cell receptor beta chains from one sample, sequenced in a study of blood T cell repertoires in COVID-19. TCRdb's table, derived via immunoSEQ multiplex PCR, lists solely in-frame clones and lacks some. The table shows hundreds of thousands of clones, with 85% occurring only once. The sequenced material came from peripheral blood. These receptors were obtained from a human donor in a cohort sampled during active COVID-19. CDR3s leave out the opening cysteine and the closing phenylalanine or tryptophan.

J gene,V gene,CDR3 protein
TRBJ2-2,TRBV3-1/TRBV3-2,ASTGGGGGELF
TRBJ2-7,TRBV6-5,ASRPGTSSGDEQY
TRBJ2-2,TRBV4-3,ASSQDGSNTGELF
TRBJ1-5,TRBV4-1,ASSQVSRQYSNQPQH
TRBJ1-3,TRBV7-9,ASSLLARGGNTIY
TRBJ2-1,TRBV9,ASSVAQREWNEQF
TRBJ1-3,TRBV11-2,ASSLSTGSSGNTIY
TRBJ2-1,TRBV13,ASSLASVNNEQF
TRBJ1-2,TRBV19,ASSIGGRTSDGYT
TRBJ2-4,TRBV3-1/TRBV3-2,ASSQDISRGGGIQY
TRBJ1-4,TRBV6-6,ASRNAGTGGEKLF
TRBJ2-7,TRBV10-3,AIRDQIAGERSYEQY
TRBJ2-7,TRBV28,ASRNGGSSYEQY
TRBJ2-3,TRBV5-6,ASSLRLAGSWNTQY
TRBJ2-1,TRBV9,ASSPHVAGPKNEQF
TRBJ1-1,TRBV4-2,ASRTVTNTEAF
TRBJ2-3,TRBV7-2,ASSPLTGGSTDTQY
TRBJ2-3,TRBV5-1,ASSQKPGSSTDTQY
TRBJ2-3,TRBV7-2,ASSLDLDTQY
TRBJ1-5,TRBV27,ASSNQRQGHQPQH
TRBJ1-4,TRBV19,ASDRKVKEKLF